This paragraph covers one T cell receptor (beta chain) sequence. This record belongs to a study of PD-1 blockade in classical Hodgkin lymphoma. Sequenced by immunoSEQ multiplex PCR; TCRdb stores in-frame clones only, minus some. Of about 15,000 clones in the sample, approximately 88% were seen once. Every patient had relapsed following autologous stem cell transplantation, and cohorts differed in brentuximab vedotin exposure. There are 16 residues in the CDR3. The trim removed 0 bases at V and 2 bases at J, leaving 4 bases unmatched. Looked up from germline, CDR1 is SGDLS and CDR2 is YYNGEE. The chain joins TRBV9 to TRBJ2-3, with 9 bases fitting TRBD2. Sequencing used peripheral blood mononuclear cells (PBMCs), obtained before the second cycle of nivolumab. This sequence was found in a human donor with classical Hodgkin lymphoma. The CDR3 bases are TGTGCCAGCAGCGTAGCAGCGGGAGGCCCCACAGATACGCAGTATTTT. Its protein product is CASSVAAGGPTDTQYF.